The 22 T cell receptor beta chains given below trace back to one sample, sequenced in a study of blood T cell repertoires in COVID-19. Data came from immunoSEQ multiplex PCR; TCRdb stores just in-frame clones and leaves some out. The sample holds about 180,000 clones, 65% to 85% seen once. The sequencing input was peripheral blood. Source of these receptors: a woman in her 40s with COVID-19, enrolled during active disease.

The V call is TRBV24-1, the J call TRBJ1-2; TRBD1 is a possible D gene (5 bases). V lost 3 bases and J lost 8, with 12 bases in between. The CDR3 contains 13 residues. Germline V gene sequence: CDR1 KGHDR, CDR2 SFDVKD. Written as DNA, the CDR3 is TGTGCCACCAGTGATAGCGGGGGGGGAGGCTACACCTTC. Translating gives CATSDSGGGGYTF.

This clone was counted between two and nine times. The DNA for the CDR3 is TGTGCCAGCAGTTTAGGGACAGGGGGCGCAGTCTATGGCTACACCTTC. This sequence encodes CASSLGTGGAVYGYTF. This chain joins TRBV28 and TRBJ1-2, with 12 bases identical to TRBD1. There are 16 residues in the CDR3. The germline CDR1 and CDR2 sequences are MDHEN and SYDVKM. With 2 bases clipped from V and 4 bases from J, the junction kept 5 bases outside the gene matches.

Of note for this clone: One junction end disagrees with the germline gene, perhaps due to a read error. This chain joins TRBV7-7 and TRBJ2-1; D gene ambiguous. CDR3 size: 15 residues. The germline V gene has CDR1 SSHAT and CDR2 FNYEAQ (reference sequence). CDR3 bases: TGTGCTAGCAGCCCTGCGTTAAGAACCTACAATGAGCAGTTCTTC. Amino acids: CASSPALRTYNEQFF.

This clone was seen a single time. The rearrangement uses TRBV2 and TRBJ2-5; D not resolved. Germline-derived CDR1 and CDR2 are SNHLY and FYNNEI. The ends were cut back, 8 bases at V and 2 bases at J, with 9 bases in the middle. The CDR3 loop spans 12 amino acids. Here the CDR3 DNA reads TGTGCCAGCTGGGCCAATCAAGAGACCCAGTACTTC. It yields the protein CASWANQETQYF. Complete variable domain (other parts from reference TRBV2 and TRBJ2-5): EPEVTQTPSHQVTQMGQEVILRCVPISNHLYFYWYRQILGQKVEFLVSFYNNEISEKSEIFDDQFSVERPDGSNFTLKIRSTKLEDSAMYFCASWANQETQYFGPGTRLLVL.

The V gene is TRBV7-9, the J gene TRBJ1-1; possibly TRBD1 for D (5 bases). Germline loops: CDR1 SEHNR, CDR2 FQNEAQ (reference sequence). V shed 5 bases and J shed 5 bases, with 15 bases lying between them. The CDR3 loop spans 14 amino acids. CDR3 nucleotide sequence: TGTGCCAGCAGCCCGAATACAGGTGGAACTGAAGCTTTCTTT. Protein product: CASSPNTGGTEAFF.

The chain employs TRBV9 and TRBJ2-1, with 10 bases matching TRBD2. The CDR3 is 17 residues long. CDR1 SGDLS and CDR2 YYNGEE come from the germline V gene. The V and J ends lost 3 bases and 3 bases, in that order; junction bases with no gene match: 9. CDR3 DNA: TGTGCCAGCAGCGGACCCGGACTAGCGGTCGGCTACAATGAGCAGTTCTTC. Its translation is CASSGPGLAVGYNEQFF.

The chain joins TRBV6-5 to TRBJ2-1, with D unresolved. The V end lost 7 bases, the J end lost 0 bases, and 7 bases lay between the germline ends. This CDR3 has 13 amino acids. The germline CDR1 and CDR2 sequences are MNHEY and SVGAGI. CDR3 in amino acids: CASKPSSYNEQFF. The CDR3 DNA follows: TGTGCCAGCAAACCCAGCTCCTACAATGAGCAGTTCTTC.

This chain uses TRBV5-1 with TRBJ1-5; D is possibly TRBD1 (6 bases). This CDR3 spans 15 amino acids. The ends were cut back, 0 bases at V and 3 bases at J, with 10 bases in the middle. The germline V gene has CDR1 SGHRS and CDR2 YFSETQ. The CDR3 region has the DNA TGCGCCAGCAGCTTGGAGGGACAAAACAATCAGCCCCAGCATTTT. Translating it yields CASSLEGQNNQPQHF.

CDR3 region: CASRKGGANDEQFF. For the CDR3, the DNA is TGTGCCAGCAGGAAGGGGGGGGCTAACGATGAGCAGTTCTTC. V gene TRBV25-1 combines with J gene TRBJ2-1; D may be TRBD2 (7 bases). The CDR3 contains 14 residues. V was trimmed by 6 bases and J by 8 bases, leaving 17 bases between them. Germline V gene lookup returns CDR1 MGHDK and CDR2 SYGVNS.

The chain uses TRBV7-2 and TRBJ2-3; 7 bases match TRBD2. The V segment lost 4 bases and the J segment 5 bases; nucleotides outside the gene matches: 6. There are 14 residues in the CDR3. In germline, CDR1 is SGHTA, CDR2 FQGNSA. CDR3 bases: TGTGCCAGCAGCTCCCGAGCGGGACGAGATACGCAGTATTTT. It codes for CASSSRAGRDTQYF.

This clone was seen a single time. The chain's CDR3 is CASSPQSRESSGELFF. CDR3 DNA: TGTGCCAGCTCACCACAATCGCGGGAGTCATCCGGGGAGCTGTTTTTT. The rearrangement uses TRBV18 and TRBJ2-2; 7 nucleotides align to TRBD2. Looked up from germline, CDR1 is KGHSH and CDR2 is LQKENI. The trim removed 1 base at V and 6 bases at J, leaving 8 bases unmatched. CDR3 size: 16 residues.

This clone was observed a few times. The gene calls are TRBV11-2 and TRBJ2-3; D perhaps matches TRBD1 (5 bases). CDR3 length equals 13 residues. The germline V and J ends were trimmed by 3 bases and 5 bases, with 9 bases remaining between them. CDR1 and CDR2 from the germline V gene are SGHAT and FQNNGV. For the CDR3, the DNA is TGTGCCAGCAGCTTTAGGGGTGGAGATACGCAGTATTTT. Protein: CASSFRGGDTQYF.

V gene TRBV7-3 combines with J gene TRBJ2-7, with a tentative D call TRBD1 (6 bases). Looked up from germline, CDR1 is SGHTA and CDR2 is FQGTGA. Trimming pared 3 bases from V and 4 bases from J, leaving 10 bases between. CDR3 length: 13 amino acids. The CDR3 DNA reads TGTGCCAGCAGCTTCAATAGGGGGTACGAGCAGTACTTC. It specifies CASSFNRGYEQYF.

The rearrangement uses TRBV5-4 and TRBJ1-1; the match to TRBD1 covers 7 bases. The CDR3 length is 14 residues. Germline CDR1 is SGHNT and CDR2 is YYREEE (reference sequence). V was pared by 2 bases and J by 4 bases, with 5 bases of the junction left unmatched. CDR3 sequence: CASSFVQGSTEAFF. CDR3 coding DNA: TGTGCCAGCAGCTTTGTACAGGGGAGCACTGAAGCTTTCTTT.

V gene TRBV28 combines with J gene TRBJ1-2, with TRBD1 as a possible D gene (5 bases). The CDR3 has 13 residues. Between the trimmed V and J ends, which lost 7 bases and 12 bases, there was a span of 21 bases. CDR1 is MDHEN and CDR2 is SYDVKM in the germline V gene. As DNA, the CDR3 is TGTGCCAGCAATGGGGGAGGGAACCTAAAGAACACCTTC. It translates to CASNGGGNLKNTF.

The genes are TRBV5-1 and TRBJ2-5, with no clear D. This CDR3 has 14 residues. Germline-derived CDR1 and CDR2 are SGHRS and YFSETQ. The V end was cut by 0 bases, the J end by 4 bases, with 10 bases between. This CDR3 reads CASSLDPSRETQYF. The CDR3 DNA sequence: TGCGCCAGCAGCTTGGATCCCTCGCGAGAGACCCAGTACTTC.

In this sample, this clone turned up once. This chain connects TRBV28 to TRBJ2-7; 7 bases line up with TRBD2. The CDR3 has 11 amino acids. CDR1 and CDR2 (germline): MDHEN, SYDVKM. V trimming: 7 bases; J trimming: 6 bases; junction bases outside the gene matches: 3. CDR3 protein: CASTGTTEQYF. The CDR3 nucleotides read TGTGCCAGCACTGGGACTACCGAGCAGTACTTC.

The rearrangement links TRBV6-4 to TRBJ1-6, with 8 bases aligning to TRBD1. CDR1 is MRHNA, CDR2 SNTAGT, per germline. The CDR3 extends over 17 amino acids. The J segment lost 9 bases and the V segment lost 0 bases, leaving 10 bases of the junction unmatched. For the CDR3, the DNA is TGTGCCAGCAGTGACTCGACGGCAGGGGGCTTAGGTTCACCCCTCCACTTT. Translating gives CASSDSTAGGLGSPLHF.

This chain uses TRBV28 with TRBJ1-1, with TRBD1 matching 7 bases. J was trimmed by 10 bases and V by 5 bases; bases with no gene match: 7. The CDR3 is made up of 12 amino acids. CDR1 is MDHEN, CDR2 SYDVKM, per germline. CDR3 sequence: CASSPQGVGAFF. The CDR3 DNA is TGTGCCAGCAGTCCTCAGGGGGTAGGAGCTTTCTTT.

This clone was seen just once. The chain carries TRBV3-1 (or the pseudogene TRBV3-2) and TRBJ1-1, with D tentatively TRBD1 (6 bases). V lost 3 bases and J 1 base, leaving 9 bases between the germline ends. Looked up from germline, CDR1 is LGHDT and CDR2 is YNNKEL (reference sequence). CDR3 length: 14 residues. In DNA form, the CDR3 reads TGTGCCAGCAGCCAGGCCAGGGGGAACACTGAAGCTTTCTTT. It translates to CASSQARGNTEAFF.

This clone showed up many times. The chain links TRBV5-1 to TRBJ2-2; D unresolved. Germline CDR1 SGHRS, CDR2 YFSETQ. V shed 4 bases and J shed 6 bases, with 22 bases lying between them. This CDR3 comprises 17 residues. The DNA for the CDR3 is TGCGCCAGCAGCCCCCGGCTCCGCACCATAGCCTCCGGGGAGCTGTTTTTT. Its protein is CASSPRLRTIASGELFF.

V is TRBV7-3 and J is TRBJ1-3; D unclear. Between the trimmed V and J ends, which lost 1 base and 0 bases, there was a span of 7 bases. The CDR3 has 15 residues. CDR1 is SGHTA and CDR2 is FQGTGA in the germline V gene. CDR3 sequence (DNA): TGTGCCAGCAGCTTAAATCCCTCCTCTGGAAACACCATATATTTT. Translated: CASSLNPSSGNTIYF.